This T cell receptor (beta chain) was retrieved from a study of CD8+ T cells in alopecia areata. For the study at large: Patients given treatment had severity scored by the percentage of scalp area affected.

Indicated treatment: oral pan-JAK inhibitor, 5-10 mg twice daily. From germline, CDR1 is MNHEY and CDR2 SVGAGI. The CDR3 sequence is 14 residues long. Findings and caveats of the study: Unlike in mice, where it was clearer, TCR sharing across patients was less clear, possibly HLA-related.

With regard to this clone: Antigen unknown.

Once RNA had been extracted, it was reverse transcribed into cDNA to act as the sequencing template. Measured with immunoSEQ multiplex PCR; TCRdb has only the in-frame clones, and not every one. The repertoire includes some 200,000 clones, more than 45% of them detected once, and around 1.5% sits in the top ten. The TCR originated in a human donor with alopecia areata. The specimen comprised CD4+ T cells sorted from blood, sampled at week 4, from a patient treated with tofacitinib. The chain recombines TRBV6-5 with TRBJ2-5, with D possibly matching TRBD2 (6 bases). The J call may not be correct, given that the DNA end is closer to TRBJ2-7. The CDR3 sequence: CASNTAGSSYEQYF. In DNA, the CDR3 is TGTGCCAGCAACACGGCGGGGAGCTCCTACGAGCAGTACTTC.